This is a list of T cell receptor beta chains from one sample in a study of PD-1 blockade in classical Hodgkin lymphoma. This table comes from immunoSEQ multiplex PCR, and its TCRdb copy is limited to in-frame clones, with some not included. The profile shows about 22,000 clones, 70% to 85% of them singletons. The sequencing here drew on peripheral blood mononuclear cells (PBMCs), taken before the fourth cycle of nivolumab. Source of these receptors: a human donor with classical Hodgkin lymphoma. Each CDR3 is given with its conserved first and last residue. Fields, in order: CDR3 protein, CDR3 DNA, J gene, D gene, clone size, V gene. The D gene is left open where the match is weak. Clone size is not always given. Where it is, it says once, few, many or a class for expanded clones.

CASSEWKSSGNTIYF | TGCGCCAGCAGTGAGTGGAAAAGCTCTGGAAACACCATATATTTT | TRBJ1-3 | . | . | TRBV10-1
CASSQVPKDQGATGELFF | TGCGCCAGCAGCCAAGTCCCAAAAGATCAGGGGGCAACCGGGGAGCTGTTTTTT | TRBJ2-2 | TRBD1 | . | TRBV4-1
CASSVTGTDTQYF | TGTGCCAGCAGTGTCACAGGGACAGATACGCAGTATTTT | TRBJ2-3 | . | once | TRBV6-1
CASSPSPSNQPQHF | TGTGCCAGCTCACCATCGCCTAGCAATCAGCCCCAGCATTTT | TRBJ1-5 | . | . | TRBV18
CASSGPLYEQYF | TGCGCCAGCTCCGGGCCCCTCTACGAGCAGTACTTC | TRBJ2-7 | . | few | TRBV5-1
CASRPPGGEKLFF | TGTGCCAGCAGACCCCCGGGAGGTGAAAAACTGTTTTTT | TRBJ1-4 | . | few | TRBV7-9
CASSLSRIQADTQYF | TGTGCCAGCAGCTTAAGCCGTATTCAAGCAGATACGCAGTATTTT | TRBJ2-3 | . | . | TRBV7-9
CASSQGLAGGPVNEQFF | TGTGCCAGCAGCCAAGGACTAGCGGGAGGGCCCGTCAATGAGCAGTTCTTC | TRBJ2-1 | TRBD2 | . | TRBV11-2
CASSQERTVVSTLGYIGEQFF | TGCGCCAGCAGCCAAGAAAGGACCGTGGTTTCCACCCTGGGGTATATTGGTGAGCAGTTCTTC | TRBJ2-1 | . | . | TRBV4-1
CASSPGGQAPGEQYF | TGTGCCAGCTCCCCGGGGGGACAGGCCCCTGGCGAGCAGTACTTC | TRBJ2-7 | . | . | TRBV18
CASSLVLGGSYNEQFF | TGCGCCAGCAGCCTGGTTTTGGGGGGGTCCTACAATGAGCAGTTCTTC | TRBJ2-1 | TRBD2 | . | TRBV5-1
CASSIVGRVTGELFF | TGTGCCAGTAGTATAGTCGGGAGAGTCACCGGGGAGCTGTTTTTT | TRBJ2-2 | . | . | TRBV19
CASSYGLAGDNEQFF | TGTGCCAGCAGTTACGGTCTAGCGGGAGACAATGAGCAGTTCTTC | TRBJ2-1 | TRBD2 | few | TRBV6-5
CASAVTRDEQFF | TGCGCCAGCGCCGTGACTAGGGATGAGCAGTTCTTC | TRBJ2-1 | . | few | TRBV5-1
CASSYPGSREQYF | TGTGCCAGCAGTTACCCCGGCAGTCGCGAGCAGTACTTC | TRBJ2-7 | . | once | TRBV6-5
CASSLPPSVPAGTSDFEQYF | TGTGCCAGCAGTTTACCTCCCTCGGTCCCGGCCGGGACTAGCGACTTCGAGCAGTACTTC | TRBJ2-7 | TRBD2 | . | TRBV28
CASNEDGYSNQPQHF | TGTGCCAGCAATGAGGACGGTTATAGCAATCAGCCCCAGCATTTT | TRBJ1-5 | . | . | TRBV2
CASSLVGQELGNTIYF | TGTGCCAGCAGCTTAGTGGGACAGGAGTTAGGAAACACCATATATTTT | TRBJ1-3 | TRBD1 | few | TRBV7-8
CASSLRTGSNYGYTF | TGCGCCAGCAGCCTACGGACAGGGAGTAACTATGGCTACACCTTC | TRBJ1-2 | TRBD1 | . | TRBV4-1
CASSQGWTETYEQYF | TGTGCCAGCAGCCAAGGTTGGACAGAGACCTACGAGCAGTACTTC | TRBJ2-7 | . | . | TRBV4-2
CASSYPDQGAGQPQHF | TGTGCCAGCAGTTACCCAGACCAGGGGGCAGGACAGCCCCAGCATTTT | TRBJ1-5 | TRBD1 | . | TRBV6-6
CASSRRTSGRGSETQYF | TGTGCCAGCAGTCGAAGGACTAGCGGGAGAGGGTCAGAGACCCAGTACTTC | TRBJ2-5 | TRBD2 | . | TRBV27
CASSAGEYITQYF | TGTGCCAGTAGCGCCGGCGAATACATCACGCAGTATTTT | TRBJ2-3 | . | once | TRBV19
CASSLGPAYEQYF | TGTGCCAGCAGTCTTGGACCGGCCTACGAGCAGTACTTC | TRBJ2-7 | . | . | TRBV27
CASSSRQGATGELFF | TGTGCCAGCAGTAGTAGACAGGGTGCCACCGGGGAGCTGTTTTTT | TRBJ2-2 | TRBD1 | . | TRBV7-9
CASSLDGDRNQPQHF | TGCGCCAGCAGCCTCGACGGGGATCGCAATCAGCCCCAGCATTTT | TRBJ1-5 | . | few | TRBV5-1
CASSLPGTGTYEQYF | TGTGCCAGCAGCTTGCCCGGGACAGGGACCTACGAGCAGTACTTC | TRBJ2-7 | TRBD1 | . | TRBV5-8
CASNLAGGSYNEQFF | TGTGCCAGCAATCTTGCGGGAGGGTCCTACAATGAGCAGTTCTTC | TRBJ2-1 | TRBD2 | . | TRBV2
CASSLGTGKGETQYF | TGTGCCAGCAGCTTAGGGACAGGGAAGGGTGAGACCCAGTACTTC | TRBJ2-5 | TRBD1 | . | TRBV7-2
CASRWADYNEQFF | TGTGCCAGCAGATGGGCGGACTACAATGAGCAGTTCTTC | TRBJ2-1 | . | . | TRBV2